A selection of T cell receptor beta chains follows, all from one sample in a study of blood T cell repertoires in COVID-19. Measured with immunoSEQ multiplex PCR; TCRdb has only the in-frame clones, and not every one. The sample lists hundreds of thousands of clones; just over 85% were seen once. Input material: peripheral blood. The receptors derive from a man aged 45 to 65 with acute or convalescent COVID-19. The CDR3 runs from the conserved cysteine through the conserved F or W. A D gene is named only where the DNA matches it firmly. Clone size is given for some rows only: seen once, a few or many times, or a class if the clone is expanded.

D	V	size	J	DNA	CDR3
-	TRBV5-1	-	TRBJ1-2	TGCGCCAGCAGCTTGGTAGGGGAAAACTATGGCTACACCTTC	CASSLVGENYGYTF
-	TRBV5-1	-	TRBJ2-7	TGCGCCAGCAGCTTCGGTCGGGAGCAGTACTTC	CASSFGREQYF
-	TRBV19	-	TRBJ1-2	TGTGCCAGTAGTATTGGTCCCGCACGGGTTAACTATGGCTACACCTTC	CASSIGPARVNYGYTF
-	TRBV5-4	-	TRBJ1-1	TGTGCCAGCAGCAGGACCGGGAACCGGCACATGAACACTGAAGCTTTCTTT	CASSRTGNRHMNTEAFF
-	TRBV2	-	TRBJ1-5	TGTGCCAGCAGTAGGGACTATGTTAATCAGCCCCAGCATTTT	CASSRDYVNQPQHF
-	TRBV19	-	TRBJ2-4	TGTGCCAGTAGGCCCGGGGGAGGCGGGGAGCTAAACATTCAGTACTTC	CASRPGGGGELNIQYF
-	TRBV6-1	-	TRBJ1-1	TGTGCCAGCAGTGAAGCTGGAGACACTGAAGCTTTCTTT	CASSEAGDTEAFF
-	TRBV9	-	TRBJ2-5	TGTGCCAGCAGCGTCAGTCAACTAGTTTTACAAGAGACCCAGTACTTC	CASSVSQLVLQETQYF
-	TRBV28	-	TRBJ2-6	TGTGCCAGCAGAACGAGATCTGGGGCCAACGTCCTGACTTTC	CASRTRSGANVLTF
TRBD1	TRBV3-1/TRBV3-2	-	TRBJ1-5	TGTGCCAGCAGCCAAAGAGGGACAGTCAATCAGCCCCAGCATTTT	CASSQRGTVNQPQHF
TRBD1	TRBV10-3	-	TRBJ1-1	TGTGCCGCCGGGACAGCGAACACTGAAGCTTTCTTT	CAAGTANTEAFF
-	TRBV9	-	TRBJ1-3	TGTGCCAGCAGCGTAGAAATGAGCTCTGGAAACACCATATATTTT	CASSVEMSSGNTIYF
-	TRBV19	once	TRBJ1-1	TGTGCCAGTACCACGCGGGGGTTCGGAACTGAAGCTTTCTTT	CASTTRGFGTEAFF
-	TRBV12-3/TRBV12-4	-	TRBJ1-2	TGTGCCAGCACCACGGGGTCCGGGGGTGGCTACACCTTC	CASTTGSGGGYTF
-	TRBV4-2	-	TRBJ1-2	TGTGCCAGCAGCACCGAGGGGGGGCCGGGGGCTGGCTACACCTTC	CASSTEGGPGAGYTF
-	TRBV18	few	TRBJ1-2	TGTGCCAGCTCACCAGGGGGCGTATTCCCAGCTAACTATGGCTACACCTTC	CASSPGGVFPANYGYTF
-	TRBV30	-	TRBJ1-3	TGTGCCTGGAGTTCCCAATCTGGAAACACCATATATTTT	CAWSSQSGNTIYF
-	TRBV6-6	-	TRBJ1-6	TGTGCCAGCGCCTGGTCCCAGGGTGAAGGACCCCTCCACTTT	CASAWSQGEGPLHF
TRBD1	TRBV6-1	-	TRBJ2-3	TGTGCCAGCAGTGGCCACAGGGGGCTAACGGCCGATACGCAGTATTTT	CASSGHRGLTADTQYF
-	TRBV2	-	TRBJ1-6	TGTGCCAGCAGCCCGAGGGTCGTAGATAATTCACCCCTCCACTTT	CASSPRVVDNSPLHF
TRBD1	TRBV18	-	TRBJ1-5	TGTGCCACCTCCTCAGGGGGCGAGCAGCCCCAGCATTTT	CATSSGGEQPQHF
-	TRBV20-1	-	TRBJ2-7	TGCAGTGCTAGTCCCGGGACAATCTACGAGCAGTACTTC	CSASPGTIYEQYF
-	TRBV6-5	-	TRBJ1-6	TGTGCCAGCAGACAGCAATTGGATTCACCCCTCCACTTT	CASRQQLDSPLHF
TRBD1	TRBV5-1	-	TRBJ1-2	TGCGCCAGCAGCTTGGCACAGGGGGATGGCTACACCTTC	CASSLAQGDGYTF
TRBD1	TRBV3-1/TRBV3-2	-	TRBJ2-5	TGTGCCAGCAGACGAGACAAGGGACAGGGGGGCCGGGAGACCCAGTACTTC	CASRRDKGQGGRETQYF
TRBD1	TRBV28	-	TRBJ1-5	TGTGCCAGCAGTCAACTCGTAGACAGGGAGAGACAGCCCCAGCATTTT	CASSQLVDRERQPQHF
-	TRBV7-9	-	TRBJ1-4	TGTGCCAGCAGCTTAAGTCTGGCAGGGTTGGAAAAACTGTTTTTT	CASSLSLAGLEKLFF
-	TRBV5-5	-	TRBJ2-2	TGTGCCAGCATCTTCGGGACACCGAACACCGGGGAGCTGTTTTTT	CASIFGTPNTGELFF
-	TRBV7-9	-	TRBJ2-7	TGTGCCAGCAGCTTAGTGCTAGGATACGAGCAGTACTTC	CASSLVLGYEQYF
-	TRBV27	-	TRBJ1-1	TGTGCCAGCAGTTACCTAGGCAGGAGGGTAACTGAAGCTTTCTTT	CASSYLGRRVTEAFF
TRBD1	TRBV16	-	TRBJ1-2	TGTGCCAGCAGCCACGACAGGGATGGCTACACCTTC	CASSHDRDGYTF
-	TRBV25-1	-	TRBJ1-6	TGTGCCAGCAGTGAATCGGGGAATTCACCCCTCCACTTT	CASSESGNSPLHF
-	TRBV6-5	-	TRBJ1-2	TGTGCCAGCACCACGGGAACGGGACTTAGCTATGGCTACACCTTC	CASTTGTGLSYGYTF
TRBD1	TRBV7-2	-	TRBJ1-1	TGTGCCAGCAGCCCCTCCGTGTGGGGACAGTCTTTGAACACTGAAGCTTTCTTT	CASSPSVWGQSLNTEAFF
-	TRBV6-5	-	TRBJ2-7	TGTGCCAGCAGTATAGGACAGCTGGGGGAGCAGTACTTC	CASSIGQLGEQYF
TRBD2	TRBV5-4	-	TRBJ2-7	TGTGCCAGCAGCCATGGGACTAGCGGGCTCTACGAGCAGTACTTC	CASSHGTSGLYEQYF
-	TRBV27	-	TRBJ1-1	TGTGCCAGCAGTTGGACCGCCCCGGAGGGCACTGAAGCTTTCTTT	CASSWTAPEGTEAFF
-	TRBV5-1	-	TRBJ1-1	TGCGCCAGCAGCTCCCAGGGGACTGAAGCTTTCTTT	CASSSQGTEAFF
-	TRBV5-1	few	TRBJ1-6	TGCGCCAGCAGCTCCCATGAGGAGGGCCAGAGCTCCTATAATTCACCCCTCCACTTT	CASSSHEEGQSSYNSPLHF
-	TRBV6-4	few	TRBJ1-6	TGTGCCAGCAGTGACTCGACGGAGCGGTCCCCATCACCCCTCCACTTT	CASSDSTERSPSPLHF
TRBD1	TRBV6-1	-	TRBJ1-3	TGTGCCAGCAGTGAAGAGTGGACAGGGGGAAACACCATATATTTT	CASSEEWTGGNTIYF
-	TRBV28	few	TRBJ1-2	TGTGCCAGCAGGCTAGTGGGGCAGGGTAGTGGTGGCTACACCTTC	CASRLVGQGSGGYTF
TRBD1	TRBV19	-	TRBJ1-5	TGTGCCAGTATGGGGACAGGGGGCGTCCAGCCCCAGCATTTT	CASMGTGGVQPQHF
-	TRBV6-5	-	TRBJ1-2	TGTGCCAGCACCTACCGACAAGGATATGGCTACACCTTC	CASTYRQGYGYTF